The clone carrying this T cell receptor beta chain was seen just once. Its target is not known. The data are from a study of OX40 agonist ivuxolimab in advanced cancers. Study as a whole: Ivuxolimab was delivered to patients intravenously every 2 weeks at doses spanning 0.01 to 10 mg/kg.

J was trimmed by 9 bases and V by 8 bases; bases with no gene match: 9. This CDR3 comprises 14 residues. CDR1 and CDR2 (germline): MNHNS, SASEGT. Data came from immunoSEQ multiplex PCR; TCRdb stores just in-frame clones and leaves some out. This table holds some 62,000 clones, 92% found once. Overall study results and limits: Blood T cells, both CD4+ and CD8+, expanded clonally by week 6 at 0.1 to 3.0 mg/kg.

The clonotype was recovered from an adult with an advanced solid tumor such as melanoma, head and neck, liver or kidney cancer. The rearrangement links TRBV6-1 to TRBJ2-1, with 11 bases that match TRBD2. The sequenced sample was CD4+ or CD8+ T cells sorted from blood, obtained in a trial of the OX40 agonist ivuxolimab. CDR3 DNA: TGTGCCAGCCGGGGTAGCGGGGGGGCCAGTGAGCAGTTCTTC. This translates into CASRGSGGASEQFF.